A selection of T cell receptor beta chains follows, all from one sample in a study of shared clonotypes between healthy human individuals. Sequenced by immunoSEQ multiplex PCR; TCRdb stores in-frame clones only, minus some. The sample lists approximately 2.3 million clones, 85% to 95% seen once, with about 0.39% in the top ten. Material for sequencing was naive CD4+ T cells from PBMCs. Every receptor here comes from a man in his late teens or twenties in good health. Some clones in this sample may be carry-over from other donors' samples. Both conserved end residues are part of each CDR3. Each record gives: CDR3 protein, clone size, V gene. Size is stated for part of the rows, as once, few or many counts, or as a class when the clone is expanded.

CDR3: CASRMTGGVVSYF
size: -
V: TRBV2

CDR3: CASSEGSRGYTF
size: -
V: TRBV6-1

CDR3: CASSFARRDEAFF
size: -
V: TRBV28

CDR3: CASSLQGGPGNTEAFF
size: -
V: TRBV5-1

CDR3: CASSQLRIGGDTQYF
size: -
V: TRBV28

CDR3: CASSYSYSSTDTQYF
size: -
V: TRBV6-5

CDR3: CSVALAGAAGTGEQFF
size: -
V: TRBV29-1

CDR3: CASSAQGFDYGYTF
size: -
V: TRBV5-1

CDR3: CASLGGEQFF
size: few
V: TRBV28

CDR3: CASRTNFGQAGSVYEQYF
size: -
V: TRBV27